Described below is a single T cell receptor (beta chain) sequence and its context. This sample is drawn from a study of blood T cell repertoires in COVID-19. Study at large: From T cells, B-cell-depleted T cells, or PBMCs came the material, which was cDNA or gDNA.

Method: immunoSEQ multiplex PCR; TCRdb's copy keeps in-frame clones and lacks some. The sample contains approximately 270,000 clones, around 84% of which appear only once. The study counted Cohort 3 donors as recovered given two negative PCRs, clearance, or symptom resolution. Sequences were obtained from PBMCs or T cells enriched from blood (not recorded which). This clonotype was obtained from a man aged 40-49 years who had recovered from COVID-19.

The CDR3: CASSYSGQGDNEQFF. The CDR3 bases are TGTGCCAGCAGTTACTCGGGGCAGGGGGACAATGAGCAGTTCTTC. The chain recombines TRBV6-2 or TRBV6-3 with TRBJ2-1; 7 bases align to TRBD1. Trimming cost V 0 bases and J 5 bases; bases outside gene matches: 4. The CDR3 is 15 residues long. Per germline, CDR1 MNHEY and CDR2 SVGEGT.